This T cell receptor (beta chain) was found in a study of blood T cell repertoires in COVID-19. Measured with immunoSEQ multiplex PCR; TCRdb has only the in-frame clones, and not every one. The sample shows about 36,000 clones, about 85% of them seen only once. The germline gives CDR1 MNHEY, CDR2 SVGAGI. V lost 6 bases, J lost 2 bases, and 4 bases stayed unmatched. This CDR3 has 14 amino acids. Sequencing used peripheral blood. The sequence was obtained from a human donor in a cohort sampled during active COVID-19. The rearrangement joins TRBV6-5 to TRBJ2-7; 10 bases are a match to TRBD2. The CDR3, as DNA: TGTGCCAGCAGAACAGCGGGGGGGACCTACGAGCAGTACTTC. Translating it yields CASRTAGGTYEQYF.